The 14 T cell receptor beta chains below were found in one sample sequenced in a study of regulatory T cells in long-lasting Graves disease (dated by TCRdb to about 2021). To prepare the library, multiplex PCR was applied. Instrument on record: Illumina HiSeq 4000. iRepertoire HTBI primers and Arm-PCR amplification of CDR3 regions were used to construct TCR beta libraries. TCRdb redid the processing of the public reads, applying fastp at Q25 and MiXCR, and retained in-frame beta chains. Rows with one shared CDR3 protein collapse into an entry with the most common genes and DNA. Here the sample has hundreds of thousands of distinct CDR3 sequences; 13% occur a single time. Of the sample, more than 8.5% falls within the top ten clones. The intended sense of this specimen's time point label: newly diagnosed GD, antithyroid drugs for less than 3 months. For both TCR sequencing and RNA sequencing, RNA was extracted from PBMCs in TRIzol.

The same specimen was also included in a second study, on T cells in Graves' hyperthyroidism and ophthalmopathy.

Sequencing used peripheral blood mononuclear cells (PBMCs), obtained at new diagnosis, from a patient treated with antithyroid drugs. All receptors come from a man aged 30 to 39 with Graves disease. Donor details come from another sample of the same person, matched by shared clones.

This clonotype was counted many times. V is TRBV29-1 and J is TRBJ2-7; 8 bases match TRBD1. The CDR3 consists of 15 residues. Germline CDR1 SQVTM, CDR2 ANQGSEA. Trimming at V came to 6 bases and at J to 5 bases, leaving 15 bases not matched to a gene. The CDR3 DNA reads TGCAGCGTCGAATCGGGGGCCAGGGGGCAAGACGAGCAGTACTTC. Protein product: CSVESGARGQDEQYF.

V usage is TRBV20-1 and J usage is TRBJ2-1; 14 nucleotides align to TRBD2. Germline V gene sequence: CDR1 DFQATT, CDR2 SNEGSKA (reference sequence). CDR3 length: 17 residues. Trimming removed 6 bases from V and 0 bases from J; junction bases left unmatched: 7. CDR3 in DNA: TGCAGTGCGGGACTAGCGGGAGAGGCGAGCTCCTACAATGAGCAGTTCTTC. Amino acid sequence: CSAGLAGEASSYNEQFF.

This clonotype occurred many times. The V call is TRBV6-1, the J call TRBJ1-5; D uncertain. With 2 bases removed from V and 4 bases from J, the gap between germline ends came to 6 bases. The CDR3 sequence is 13 residues long. Germline lookup yields CDR1 MNHNS and CDR2 SASEGT. The CDR3 loop is CASSESRNQPQHF. The CDR3, as DNA: TGTGCCAGCAGTGAATCAAGGAATCAGCCCCAGCATTTT.

As for this clonotype: Being one base from a much bigger clone, this may be a read error. This sequence joins TRBV20-1 and TRBJ2-3; 7 bases align to TRBD1. The J call is in doubt because the DNA end fits TRBJ2-7 better. This CDR3 spans 15 amino acids. CDR1 and CDR2 (germline): DFQATT, SNEGSKA (reference sequence). The CDR3 is CSAPHTGDKRHEQYF. The CDR3 DNA follows: TGCAGTGCGCCTCATACAGGGGACAAACGACACGAGCAGTACTTC.

At least ten counts were recorded for this clonotype. The CDR3 DNA reads as TGTGCCAGCAGGGCGGTGGACGGGTGGCAGACCCAGTACTTC. Translation gives CASRAVDGWQTQYF. This rearrangement joins TRBV27 to TRBJ2-5; no clear D. Trimming left V 6 bases short and J 6 bases short, with 17 bases between. The CDR3 covers 14 residues. CDR1 is MNHEY and CDR2 is SMNVEV in the germline V gene (reference sequence).

The sample holds many counts of this clonotype. Written as DNA, the CDR3 is TGTGCCAGCAGCCCCGGGGGACAGGGGGACACTGAAGCTTTCTTT. It specifies CASSPGGQGDTEAFF. V is TRBV14 and J is TRBJ1-1; the match to TRBD1 covers 11 bases. This CDR3 region has 15 residues. Losses at the gene ends were 4 bases for V and 3 bases for J; bases not matched to a gene: 4. The germline CDR1 and CDR2 sequences are SGHDN and FVKESK.

This clonotype was picked up a small number of times. The V call is TRBV9, the J call TRBJ1-2, with TRBD1 matching 7 bases. Germline CDR1 reads SGDLS; CDR2 reads YYNGEE. CDR3 length: 13 amino acids. J gave up 8 bases and V 0 bases, and 4 bases lay outside the gene matches. This chain's CDR3 is CASSVGDRAGYTF. In DNA, the CDR3 is TGTGCCAGCAGCGTAGGAGACAGGGCCGGCTACACCTTC.

Ten or more counts support this clonotype. The rearrangement uses TRBV11-2 and TRBJ1-1; D gene uncertain. From germline, CDR1 is SGHAT and CDR2 FQNNGV. Trimming took off 0 bases at V and 0 bases at J, with 17 bases between the two ends. The CDR3 consists of 18 residues. CDR3 region: CASSLDLREGSMNTEAFF. The DNA of the CDR3 is TGTGCCAGCAGCTTAGACCTTCGGGAGGGCAGCATGAACACTGAAGCTTTCTTT.

A note on this clonotype: This may come from a read error, since a much larger clone is one base off. V is TRBV3-1 and J is TRBJ2-3; TRBD1 aligns across 9 bases. Germline V gene data show CDR1 as LGHDT and CDR2 as YNNKEL (reference sequence). This CDR3 comprises 14 residues. CDR3 sequence: CASSVQGASDAQYF. The CDR3 bases are TGTGCCAGCAGCGTACAGGGGGCATCAGATGCGCAGTATTTT.

This clonotype occurred many times. The chain uses TRBV11-2 and TRBJ2-1; 7 positions agree with TRBD2. The germline V gene encodes CDR1 SGHAT and CDR2 FQNNGV. The V and J ends lost 6 bases and 5 bases, in that order; junction bases with no gene match: 10. This CDR3 comprises 15 residues. CDR3 DNA: TGTGCCAGCAGTTTTAGTGGTCTAGCGGACAATGAGCAGTTCTTC. Residues: CASSFSGLADNEQFF.

This clonotype was seen ten or more times. This sequence joins TRBV29-1 and TRBJ2-1; 7 bases match TRBD1. This CDR3 has 13 amino acids. The germline CDR1 and CDR2 sequences are SQVTM and ANQGSEA. V lost 7 bases to trimming and J lost 3 bases; unmatched junction nucleotides: 6. The CDR3 coding sequence is TGCAGCGCTCCGGGACAGCTCTACAATGAGCAGTTCTTC. Protein product: CSAPGQLYNEQFF.

This clonotype has ten or more counts. This rearrangement joins TRBV6-1 to TRBJ2-6; 8 bases line up with TRBD2. CDR1 MNHNS and CDR2 SASEGT come from the germline V gene. The CDR3 covers 16 residues. V gave up 6 bases and J gave up 4 bases; unmatched junction bases: 8. The CDR3 DNA follows: TGTGCCAGCAGGGGACCCGCGGGAGGCGGGGCCAACGTCCTGACTTTC. As protein: CASRGPAGGGANVLTF.

There are a few counts of this clonotype. The chain couples TRBV7-8 to TRBJ2-3; TRBD2 is a possible D gene (6 bases). This CDR3 is built from 16 residues. Germline CDR1 reads SGHVS; CDR2 reads FQNEAQ. Between the trimmed V and J ends, which lost 5 bases and 3 bases, there was a span of 18 bases. CDR3 region: CASSAEESGWTDTQYF. The CDR3 bases are TGTGCCAGCAGCGCGGAGGAAAGCGGGTGGACAGATACGCAGTATTTT. The full variable domain, in which reference TRBV7-8 and TRBJ2-3 provide the parts outside the CDR3, is GAGVSQSPRYKVAKRGQDVALRCDPISGHVSLFWYQQALGQGPEFLTYFQNEAQLDKSGLPSDRFFAERPEGSVSTLKIQRTQQEDSAVYLCASSAEESGWTDTQYFGPGTRLTVL.

This clonotype showed up just a few times. The J gene is TRBJ1-5, the V gene TRBV10-1; D is perhaps TRBD1 (5 bases). The CDR3 is 13 residues long. Trimming pared 6 bases from V and 4 bases from J, leaving 10 bases between. Germline V lookup: CDR1 WNHNN, CDR2 SYGVQD (reference sequence). CDR3 nucleotide sequence: TGCGCCAGCAGCGCGGACACAAATCAGCCCCAGCATTTT. It is translated as CASSADTNQPQHF.